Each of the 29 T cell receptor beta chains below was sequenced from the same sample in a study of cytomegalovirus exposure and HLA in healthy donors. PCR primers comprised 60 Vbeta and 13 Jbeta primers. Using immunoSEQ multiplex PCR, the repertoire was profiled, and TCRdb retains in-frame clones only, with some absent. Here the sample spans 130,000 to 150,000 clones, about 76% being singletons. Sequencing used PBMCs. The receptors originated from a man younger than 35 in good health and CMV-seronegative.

The CDR3 is CASSEGANYNEQFF. Written as DNA, the CDR3 is TGTGCCAGCAGTGAAGGGGCCAATTACAATGAGCAGTTCTTC. The J gene is TRBJ2-1, the V gene TRBV6-1, with unresolved D. The V end lost 1 base, the J end lost 4 bases, and 8 bases lay between the germline ends. Germline CDR1 and CDR2: MNHNS and SASEGT. CDR3 length: 14 residues.

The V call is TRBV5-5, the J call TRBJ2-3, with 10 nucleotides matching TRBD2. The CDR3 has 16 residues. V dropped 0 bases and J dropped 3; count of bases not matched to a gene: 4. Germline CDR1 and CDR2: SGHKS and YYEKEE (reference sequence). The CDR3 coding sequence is TGTGCCAGCAGCTTGGGGGCTAGCGGGAGAACAGATACGCAGTATTTT. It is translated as CASSLGASGRTDTQYF. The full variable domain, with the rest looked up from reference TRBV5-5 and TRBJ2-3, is DAGVTQSPTHLIKTRGQQVTLRCSPISGHKSVSWYQQVLGQGPQFIFQYYEKEERGRGNFPDRFSARQFPNYSSELNVNALLLGDSALYLCASSLGASGRTDTQYFGPGTRLTVL.

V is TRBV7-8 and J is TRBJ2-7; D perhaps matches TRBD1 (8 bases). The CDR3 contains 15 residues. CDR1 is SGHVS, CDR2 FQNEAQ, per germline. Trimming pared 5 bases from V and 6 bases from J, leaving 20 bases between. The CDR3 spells CASSPLNRGGAEQYF. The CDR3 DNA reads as TGTGCCAGCAGCCCGCTAAACAGGGGGGGAGCCGAGCAGTACTTC.

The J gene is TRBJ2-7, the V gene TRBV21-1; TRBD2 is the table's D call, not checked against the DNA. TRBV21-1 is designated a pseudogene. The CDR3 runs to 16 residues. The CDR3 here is CASRVKGGLAGSEQYF. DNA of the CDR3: TGTGCCAGCAGAGTCAAGGGGGGGCTAGCTGGCTCCGAGCAGTACTTC.

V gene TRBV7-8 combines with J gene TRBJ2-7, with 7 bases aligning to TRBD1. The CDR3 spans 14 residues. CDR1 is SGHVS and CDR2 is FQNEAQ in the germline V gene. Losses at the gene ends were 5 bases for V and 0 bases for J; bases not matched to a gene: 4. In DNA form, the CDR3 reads TGTGCCAGCAGCATAGGGACAGACTCCTACGAGCAGTACTTC. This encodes CASSIGTDSYEQYF.

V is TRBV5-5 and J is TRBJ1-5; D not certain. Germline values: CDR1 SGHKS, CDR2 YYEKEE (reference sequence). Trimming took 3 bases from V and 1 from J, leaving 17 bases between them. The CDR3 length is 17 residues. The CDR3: CASSYHPTGESNQPQHF. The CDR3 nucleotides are TGTGCCAGCAGCTACCATCCGACCGGGGAAAGCAATCAGCCCCAGCATTTT.

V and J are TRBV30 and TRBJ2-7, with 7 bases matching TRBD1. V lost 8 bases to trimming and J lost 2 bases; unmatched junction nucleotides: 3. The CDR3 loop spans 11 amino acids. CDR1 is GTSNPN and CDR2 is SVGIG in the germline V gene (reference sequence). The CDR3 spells CAAGTAYEQYF. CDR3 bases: TGTGCCGCCGGGACAGCCTACGAGCAGTACTTC.

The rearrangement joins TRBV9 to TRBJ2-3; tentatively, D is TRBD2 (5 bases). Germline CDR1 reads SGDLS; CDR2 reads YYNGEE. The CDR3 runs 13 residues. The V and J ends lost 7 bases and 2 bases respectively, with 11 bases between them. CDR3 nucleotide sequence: TGTGCCAGCGGACTTGGGGTCACAGATACGCAGTATTTT. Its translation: CASGLGVTDTQYF.

The chain's CDR3 is CASRPGQGVMNTEAFF. The CDR3 DNA sequence: TGTGCCAGCAGACCGGGACAGGGGGTCATGAACACTGAAGCTTTCTTT. The chain has TRBV5-5 and TRBJ1-1; 11 bases agree with TRBD1. The CDR3 has 16 amino acids. Germline-derived CDR1 and CDR2 are SGHKS and YYEKEE (reference sequence). V was clipped by 5 bases and J by 0 bases; unmatched bases: 6.

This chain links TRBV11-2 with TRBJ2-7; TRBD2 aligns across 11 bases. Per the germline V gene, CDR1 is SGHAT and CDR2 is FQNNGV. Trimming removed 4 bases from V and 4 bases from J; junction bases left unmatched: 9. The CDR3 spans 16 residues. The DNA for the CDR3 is TGTGCCAGCAGCTCACAGACTAGCGGGATAATTTACGAGCAGTACTTC. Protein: CASSSQTSGIIYEQYF.

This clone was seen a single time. This chain's CDR3 is CASSFAGTASNQPQHF. DNA for the CDR3: TGTGCCAGCAGTTTCGCTGGGACAGCTAGCAATCAGCCCCAGCATTTT. The J gene is TRBJ1-5, the V gene TRBV28, with 7 positions matching TRBD1. The CDR3 is made up of 16 amino acids. Germline lookup yields CDR1 MDHEN and CDR2 SYDVKM. V shed 3 bases, J shed 0 bases, and the junction held 5 bases outside the gene matches.

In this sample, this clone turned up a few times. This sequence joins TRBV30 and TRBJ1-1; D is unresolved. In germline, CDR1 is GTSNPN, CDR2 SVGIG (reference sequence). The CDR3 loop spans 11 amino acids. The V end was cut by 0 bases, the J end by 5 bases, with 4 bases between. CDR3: CAWSVQTEAFF. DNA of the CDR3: TGTGCCTGGAGTGTACAAACTGAAGCTTTCTTT.

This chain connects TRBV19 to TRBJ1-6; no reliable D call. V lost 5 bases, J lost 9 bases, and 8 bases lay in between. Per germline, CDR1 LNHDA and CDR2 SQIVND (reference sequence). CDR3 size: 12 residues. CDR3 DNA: TGTGCCAGTAGTGTAACCGGTTCACCCCTCCACTTT. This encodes CASSVTGSPLHF.

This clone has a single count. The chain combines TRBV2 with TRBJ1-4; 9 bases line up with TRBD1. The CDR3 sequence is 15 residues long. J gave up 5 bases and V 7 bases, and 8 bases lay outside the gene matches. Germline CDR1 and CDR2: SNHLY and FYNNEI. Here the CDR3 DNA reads TGTGCCAGCACCAAACAGGGGGCGGCAAATGAAAAACTGTTTTTT. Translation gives CASTKQGAANEKLFF.

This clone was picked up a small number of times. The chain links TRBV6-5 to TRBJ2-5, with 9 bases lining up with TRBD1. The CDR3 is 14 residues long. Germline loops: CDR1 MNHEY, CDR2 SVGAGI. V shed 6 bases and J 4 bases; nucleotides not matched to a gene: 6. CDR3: CASRRTGAGETQYF. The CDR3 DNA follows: TGTGCCAGCAGGAGGACAGGGGCAGGAGAGACCCAGTACTTC.

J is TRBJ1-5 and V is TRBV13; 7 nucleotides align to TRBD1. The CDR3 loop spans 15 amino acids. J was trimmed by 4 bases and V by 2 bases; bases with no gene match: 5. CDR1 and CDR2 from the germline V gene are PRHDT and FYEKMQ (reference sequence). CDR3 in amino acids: CASSLNRGTNQPQHF. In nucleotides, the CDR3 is TGTGCCAGCAGCTTAAACAGGGGAACAAATCAGCCCCAGCATTTT.

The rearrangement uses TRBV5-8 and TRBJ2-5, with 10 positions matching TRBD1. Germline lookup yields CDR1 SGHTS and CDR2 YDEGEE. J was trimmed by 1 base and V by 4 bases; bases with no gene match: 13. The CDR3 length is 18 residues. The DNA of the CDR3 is TGTGCCAGCAGCAGGCGGGACAGGGGTTTGGGGGCCCAAGAGACCCAGTACTTC. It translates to CASSRRDRGLGAQETQYF.

In nucleotides, the CDR3 is TGCGCCAGCAGCTTGGGACAGGGTCCCTACGAGCAGTACTTC. It specifies CASSLGQGPYEQYF. V usage is TRBV5-1 and J usage is TRBJ2-5; the match to TRBD1 covers 7 bases. The J call may not be correct, given that the DNA end is closer to TRBJ2-7. The CDR3 contains 14 residues. Germline V gives CDR1 SGHRS, CDR2 YFSETQ.

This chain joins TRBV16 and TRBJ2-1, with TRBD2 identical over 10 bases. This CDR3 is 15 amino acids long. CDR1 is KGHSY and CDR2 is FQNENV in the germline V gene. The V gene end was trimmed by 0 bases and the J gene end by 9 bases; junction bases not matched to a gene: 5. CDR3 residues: CASSQSAASGSEQFF. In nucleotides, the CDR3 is TGTGCCAGCAGCCAATCGGCGGCTAGCGGGAGTGAGCAGTTCTTC. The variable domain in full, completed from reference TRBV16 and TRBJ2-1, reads GEEVAQTPKHLVRGEGQKAKLYCAPIKGHSYVFWYQQVLKNEFKFLISFQNENVFDETGMPKERFSAKCLPNSPCSLEIQATKLEDSAVYFCASSQSAASGSEQFFGPGTRLTVL.

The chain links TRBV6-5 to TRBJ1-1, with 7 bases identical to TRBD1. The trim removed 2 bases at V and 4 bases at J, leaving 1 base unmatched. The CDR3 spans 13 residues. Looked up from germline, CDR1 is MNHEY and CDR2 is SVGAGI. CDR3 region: CASSYGQATEAFF. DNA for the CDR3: TGTGCCAGCAGTTACGGACAGGCCACTGAAGCTTTCTTT.

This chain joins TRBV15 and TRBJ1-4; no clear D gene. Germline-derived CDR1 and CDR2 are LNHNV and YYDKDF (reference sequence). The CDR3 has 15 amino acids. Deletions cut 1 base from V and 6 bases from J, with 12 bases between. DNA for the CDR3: TGTGCCACCAGCAGAGCAGGCTCCCCGGATGAAAAACTGTTTTTT. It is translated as CATSRAGSPDEKLFF.

CDR3 amino acids: CASSPRAGRRHQPQHF. The CDR3 DNA reads TGTGCCAGCTCACCACGTGCGGGCCGGAGGCATCAGCCCCAGCATTTT. The chain carries TRBV18 and TRBJ1-5; D gene unclear. V was clipped by 1 base and J by 5 bases, with 15 bases between them. Germline CDR1 KGHSH, CDR2 LQKENI. CDR3 length: 16 residues.

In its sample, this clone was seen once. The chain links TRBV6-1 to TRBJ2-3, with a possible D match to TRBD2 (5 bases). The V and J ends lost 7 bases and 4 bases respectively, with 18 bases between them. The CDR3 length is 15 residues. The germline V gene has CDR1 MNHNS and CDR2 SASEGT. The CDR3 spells CASIRGGLGADTQYF. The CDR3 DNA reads TGTGCCAGCATTCGCGGCGGGCTTGGTGCAGATACGCAGTATTTT.

The CDR3 region is CASSLAGGPDEQYF. CDR3 coding DNA: TGTGCCAGCAGCTTGGCCGGGGGGCCTGACGAGCAGTACTTC. The V call is TRBV5-6, the J call TRBJ2-7; D is perhaps TRBD2 (7 bases). CDR3 size: 14 residues. The V and J ends lost 0 bases and 5 bases respectively, with 12 bases between them. The germline V gene encodes CDR1 SGHDT and CDR2 YYEEEE.

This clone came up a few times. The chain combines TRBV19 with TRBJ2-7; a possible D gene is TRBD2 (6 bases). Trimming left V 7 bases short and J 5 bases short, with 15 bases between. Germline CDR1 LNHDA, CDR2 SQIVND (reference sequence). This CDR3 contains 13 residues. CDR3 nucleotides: TGTGCCAGTAAACCATTCCCGGGGGACGAGCAGTACTTC. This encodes CASKPFPGDEQYF. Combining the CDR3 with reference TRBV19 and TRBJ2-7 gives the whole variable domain DGGITQSPKYLFRKEGQNVTLSCEQNLNHDAMYWYRQDPGQGLRLIYYSQIVNDFQKGDIAEGYSVSREKKESFPLTVTSAQKNPTAFYLCASKPFPGDEQYFGPGTRLTVT.

In DNA form, the CDR3 reads TGTGCCAGCAGTTACCATAGACTAGCGGGGGAAGATACGCAGTATTTT. It encodes CASSYHRLAGEDTQYF. J is TRBJ2-3 and V is TRBV6-5, with 12 bases that match TRBD2. The CDR3 is 16 residues long. The V gene end was trimmed by 2 bases and the J gene end by 5 bases; junction bases not matched to a gene: 5. Germline CDR1 and CDR2: MNHEY and SVGAGI.

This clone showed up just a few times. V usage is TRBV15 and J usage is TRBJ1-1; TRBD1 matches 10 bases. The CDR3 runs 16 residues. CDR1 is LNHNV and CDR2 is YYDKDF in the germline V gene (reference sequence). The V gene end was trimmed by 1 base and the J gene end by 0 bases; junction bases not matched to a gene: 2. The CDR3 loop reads CATSRGQGAMNTEAFF. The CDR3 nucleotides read TGTGCCACCAGCAGAGGACAGGGGGCCATGAACACTGAAGCTTTCTTT.

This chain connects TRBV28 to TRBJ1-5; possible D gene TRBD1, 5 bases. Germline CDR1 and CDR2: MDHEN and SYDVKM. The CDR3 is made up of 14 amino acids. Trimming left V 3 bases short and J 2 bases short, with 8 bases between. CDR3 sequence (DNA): TGTGCCAGCAGTTTGGGGCAGCGCAATCAGCCCCAGCATTTT. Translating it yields CASSLGQRNQPQHF.

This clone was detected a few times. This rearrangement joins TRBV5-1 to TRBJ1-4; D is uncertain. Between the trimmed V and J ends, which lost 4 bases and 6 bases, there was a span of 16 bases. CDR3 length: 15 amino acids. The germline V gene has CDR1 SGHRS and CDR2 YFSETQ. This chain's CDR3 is CASSPGVHVDEKLFF. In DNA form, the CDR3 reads TGCGCCAGCAGCCCTGGAGTACATGTGGATGAAAAACTGTTTTTT.